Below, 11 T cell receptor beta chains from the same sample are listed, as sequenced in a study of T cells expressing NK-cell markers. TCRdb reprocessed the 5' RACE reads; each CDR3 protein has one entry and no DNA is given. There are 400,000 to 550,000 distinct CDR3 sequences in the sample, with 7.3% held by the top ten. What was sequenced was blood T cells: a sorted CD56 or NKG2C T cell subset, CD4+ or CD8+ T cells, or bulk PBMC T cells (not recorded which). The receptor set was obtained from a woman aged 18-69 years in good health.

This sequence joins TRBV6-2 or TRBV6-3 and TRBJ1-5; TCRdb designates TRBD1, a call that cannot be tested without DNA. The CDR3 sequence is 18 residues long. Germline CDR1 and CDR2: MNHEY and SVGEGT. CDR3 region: CASSYILLLDSPNQPQHF.

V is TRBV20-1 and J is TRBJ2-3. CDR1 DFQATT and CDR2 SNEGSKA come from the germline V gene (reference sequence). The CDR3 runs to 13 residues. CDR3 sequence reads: CSARERFADTQYF.

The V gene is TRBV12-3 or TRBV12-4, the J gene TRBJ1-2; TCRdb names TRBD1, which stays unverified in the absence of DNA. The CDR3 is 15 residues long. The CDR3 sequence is CASSFRQTINYGYTF.

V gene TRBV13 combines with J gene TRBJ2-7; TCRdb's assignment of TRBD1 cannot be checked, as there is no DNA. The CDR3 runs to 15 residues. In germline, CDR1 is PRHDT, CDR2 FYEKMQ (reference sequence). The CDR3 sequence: CASSWRGGLTYEQYF.

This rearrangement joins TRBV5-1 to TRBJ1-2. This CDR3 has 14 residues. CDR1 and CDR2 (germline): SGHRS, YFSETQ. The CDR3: CASSLATIRYGYTF.

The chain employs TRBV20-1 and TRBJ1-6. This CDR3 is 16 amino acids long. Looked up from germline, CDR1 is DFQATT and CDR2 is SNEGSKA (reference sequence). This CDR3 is CSARAPDAFYNSPLHF.

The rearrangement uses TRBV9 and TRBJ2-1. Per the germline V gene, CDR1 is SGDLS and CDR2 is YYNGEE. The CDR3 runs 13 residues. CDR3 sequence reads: CASSVDSYNEQFF.

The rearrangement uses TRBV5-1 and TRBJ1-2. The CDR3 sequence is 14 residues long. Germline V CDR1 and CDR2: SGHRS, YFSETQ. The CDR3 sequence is CASSPGSIFYGYTF.

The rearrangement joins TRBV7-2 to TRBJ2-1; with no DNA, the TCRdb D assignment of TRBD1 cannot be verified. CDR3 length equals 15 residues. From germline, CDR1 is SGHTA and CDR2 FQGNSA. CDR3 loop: CASSLGGGPDNEQFF.

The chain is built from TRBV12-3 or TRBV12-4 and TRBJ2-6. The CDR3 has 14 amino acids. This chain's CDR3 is CASSQAGGANVLTF.

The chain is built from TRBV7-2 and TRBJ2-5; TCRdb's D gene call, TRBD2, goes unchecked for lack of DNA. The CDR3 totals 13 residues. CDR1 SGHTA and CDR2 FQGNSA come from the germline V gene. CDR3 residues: CAGLARPREIQYF.